The 5 T cell receptor beta chains listed next were all sequenced from one sample in a study of CD8+ T cells in alopecia areata. RNA, once extracted, was reverse transcribed into cDNA for use as the sequencing template. Clones were read by immunoSEQ multiplex PCR, and TCRdb kept only the in-frame ones, dropping some. Of a few hundred thousand clones listed, roughly three fifths are singletons. Sequencing used CD8+ T cells sorted from blood. The origin of the receptors is a human donor in good health.

This clone was counted only a few times. V gene TRBV4-1 combines with J gene TRBJ2-7; TRBD1 matches at 7 bases. With V trimmed by 4 bases and J by 5 bases, 5 bases remained unmatched. The CDR3 loop spans 13 amino acids. Germline CDR1 reads MGHRA; CDR2 reads YSYEKL. CDR3 DNA: TGCGCCAGCAGCCCAAACAGGGGAAACGAGCAGTACTTC. The encoded protein is CASSPNRGNEQYF.

The chain recombines TRBV12-5 with TRBJ2-7; 8 nucleotides agree with TRBD2. Unmatched junction bases numbered 3, after V lost 7 bases and J lost 4 bases. Germline V gene lookup returns CDR1 LGHNT and CDR2 FRNRAP. The CDR3 contains 12 residues. CDR3 region: CASDGGGYEQYF. The CDR3 DNA reads TGTGCTAGTGACGGCGGGGGGTACGAGCAGTACTTC. The full variable domain, in which reference TRBV12-5 and TRBJ2-7 provide the parts outside the CDR3, is DARVTQTPRHKVTEMGQEVTMRCQPILGHNTVFWYRQTMMQGLELLAYFRNRAPLDDSGMPKDRFSAEMPDATLATLKIQPSEPRDSAVYFCASDGGGYEQYFGPGTRLTVT.

The rearrangement joins TRBV29-1 to TRBJ2-3; 8 bases agree with TRBD2. Trimming removed 7 bases from V and 5 bases from J; junction bases left unmatched: 5. The CDR3 is 12 residues long. CDR1 is SQVTM, CDR2 ANQGSEA, per germline. CDR3 residues: CSARGGKDTQYF. As DNA, the CDR3 is TGCAGCGCCCGGGGGGGGAAAGATACGCAGTATTTT.

This clone appeared once. The J gene is TRBJ2-1, the V gene TRBV5-1; 11 nucleotides align to TRBD2. V dropped 0 bases and J dropped 15; count of bases not matched to a gene: 11. CDR1 and CDR2 from the germline V gene are SGHRS and YFSETQ. The CDR3 sequence is 15 residues long. The CDR3 loop is CASSLDTSGGLGRFF. DNA of the CDR3: TGCGCCAGCAGCTTGGATACTAGCGGGGGCCTCGGAAGGTTCTTC.

This sequence joins TRBV30 and TRBJ1-1; a weak D match, TRBD1 (6 bases). CDR3 length equals 11 residues. V was pared by 2 bases and J by 11 bases, with 12 bases between. Per germline, CDR1 GTSNPN and CDR2 SVGIG (reference sequence). The chain's CDR3 is CAWSWGAEAFF. The CDR3 coding sequence is TGTGCCTGGAGTTGGGGGGCGGAGGCTTTCTTT.